The 2 T cell receptor beta chains reported below all come from one sample, sequenced in a study of blood T cell repertoires in COVID-19. TCRdb's table, derived via immunoSEQ multiplex PCR, lists solely in-frame clones and lacks some. The table shows about 160,000 clones, with around 83% occurring only once. The specimen was peripheral blood. The receptors stem from a woman in her fifties or sixties with COVID-19, enrolled during active disease.

V is TRBV28 and J is TRBJ1-2; no definite D call. Trimming shortened V by 2 bases and J by 8 bases, and 12 bases separated the two germline ends. Germline loops: CDR1 MDHEN, CDR2 SYDVKM. The CDR3 sequence is 13 residues long. In nucleotides, the CDR3 is TGTGCCAGCAGTTTAGCCGGGTTTGGAGGCTACACCTTC. This gives the protein CASSLAGFGGYTF.

The chain joins TRBV7-2 to TRBJ2-1; 9 bases match TRBD2. J was trimmed by 8 bases and V by 5 bases; bases with no gene match: 10. Germline lookup yields CDR1 SGHTA and CDR2 FQGNSA. This CDR3 spans 15 amino acids. The CDR3 region has the DNA TGTGCCAGCAGCCCCCCTAGCGGGACGGGCGATGAGCAGTTCTTC. Residues: CASSPPSGTGDEQFF.